Here is one T cell receptor beta chain with its context. The table lists this clonotype with a few counts. This receptor's antigen is unknown. No per-base quality is available; no much larger clone lies one base away. This specimen comes from a study of blood T cells in healthy people across ages (dated by TCRdb to the mid-2010s). Background for the entire study: In model experiments, template switching captured about one uniquely barcoded TCR beta cDNA molecule for every two T cells. To track age-related changes in TCR beta repertoire diversity, the study relied on deep sequencing normalized with unique cDNA molecular identifiers. Donors were grouped into four age groups: young (average roughly 17 years), middle-aged (about 38), aged (around 60) and long-lived (around 80). To avoid experimental bias, donors of different ages were randomly spread across the sequencing lanes. For two donors (one aged 18 to 30 and one aged 80 or older), the study analyzed two additional independent replicas of 1 million unique cDNA reads from the same blood draw. The paper as a whole reports these results and caveats: A strong correlation was found between observed TCR beta diversity and the percentage of naive T cells measured by flow cytometry. Total diversity estimates from one million sequenced T cells were considered lower bounds and underestimates. Compared with the aged group, the long-lived group had more naive CD4+ T cells, fewer expanded clones and increased TCR diversity, suggesting age selection. Observed TCR beta diversity per million T cells fell roughly linearly with age, and a significant reduction was already apparent by age roughly 40. Because profiling used bulk unsorted PBMCs, naive and antigen-experienced compartments could not be compared conclusively. The CMV infection status of donors was not known, potentially confounding age-related changes in expanded clonotypes.

Donors were a few dozen systemically healthy Caucasian individuals from Russia aged 6 to 90 years. Each donor gave ten milliliters of peripheral blood, drawn into EDTA-treated Vacutainer tubes. Ficoll-Paque density-gradient centrifugation was used to isolate PBMCs, with at least 6.5 million per sample. Total RNA was extracted from PBMCs with Trizol reagent, with at least 5 micrograms obtained per sample. Naive CD45RAhigh/CD27high T cell percentages were measured by flow cytometry on a PBMC aliquot from every donor. The method behind the library was 5' RACE. Sequencing was performed on an Illumina HiSeq 2500. A second PCR of roughly 7 to 12 cycles was performed with a sample-barcoded 5' primer and a J-beta primer mix. A template-switch 5' adaptor carrying 12 random nucleotides introduced a unique molecular identifier onto each TCR beta cDNA molecule. At least 2.5 million CDR3-containing paired-end reads were obtained from each sample. The Mint cDNA synthesis kit, primed by a TRBC-specific oligonucleotide, was used to synthesize first-strand cDNA from all RNA. Following uracil-DNA glycosylase treatment, all cDNA underwent a first 18-cycle PCR with the universal primers M1SS and BC2_uni_R. Turning to the authors' computational methods: For normalization, 1 million high-quality reads were randomly selected from each sample, with every read carrying a distinct molecular identifier. Reads sharing molecular identifiers were discarded rather than binned into consensus sequences. CDR3 identification, clonotype clustering and error correction used MiTCR with a Q25 quality threshold and the strictest error-elimination algorithm. A nonparametric unseen species model with Euler transformation was used to estimate a lower bound on total TCR beta diversity. TCRdb's own reprocessing of the public reads used fastp at Q25 and MiXCR and kept productive beta chains. Each CDR3 protein appears once, grouped with its most common genes and DNA. The V and J calls and clone size are TCRdb's, not the authors'. The sample data list some 1.1 million distinct CDR3 sequences, and around two fifths of these were observed just once. The ten largest make up around 13% of the sample.

The cysteine opens and the phenylalanine closes a CDR3 of 12 amino acids. The sequence is cut down to CDR3 DNA, 36 bases in frame from base 1. The V end loses 3 bases and the J end loses 8 bases, and a stretch of 9 bases separates them. Sequenced material: blood. The rearrangement combines TRBV12-3 or TRBV12-4 with TRBJ2-3; no D gene is confidently identified. This TCR derives from a young man in good health. CDR3 loop: CASSFVEGTQYF. The sequenced DNA: TGTGCCAGCAGTTTCGTCGAAGGTACGCAGTATTTT.